This TCR beta chain comes out of a study of control samples from healthy donors and cancer patients (dated by TCRdb to the early 2020s). A word on this clone: Its antigen is still unknown. Base-call qualities are not available, and no considerably larger clone is one nucleotide away.

Counted from cysteine to phenylalanine, this CDR3 has 15 amino acids. Only CDR3 DNA remains: 45 bases, in frame from the first base. V loses 3 bases at its end and J loses 10 bases; junction bases beyond the gene matches: 9. CDR1 is given as MNHEY and CDR2 as SVGAGI, both from the germline V gene. Libraries were built with the immunoSEQ multiplex PCR assay. TCRdb mirrors the immuneACCESS table, restricted to in-frame sequences. Some clones are absent from its copies; in checked studies, under half trace to an unresolved V gene, and the reason for the others is unknown. This sample comprises roughly 120,000 clones, over 85% of them detected only once. The ten largest clones take up approximately 4% of the sample.

The sequenced sample was blood. This sequence uses TRBV6-5 and TRBJ1-6; TRBD1 lines up with 7 middle nucleotides. The source is a man aged 25 to 40 in good health. The CDR3 amino acid sequence is: CASSYLTGIGSPLHF. The DNA is as follows: TGTGCCAGCAGTTATCTGACAGGGATCGGCTCACCCCTCCACTTT.